A single sample gave rise to the 2 T cell receptor beta chains below, sequenced in a study of post-analysis software for immune sequencing data. The TCR beta cDNA libraries contained unique molecular identifiers. TCRdb redid the calling of the PCR reads with MiXCR, one entry per CDR3 protein. The repertoire includes some 190,000 distinct CDR3 sequences, approximately 30% of them detected once, and less than 4% sits in the top ten. Study results and caveats: In patients, TRBV5-6, TRBV5-1 and TRBV20-1 belonged to five TRBV segments found more frequently than in controls.

These TCRs' antigens remain unknown. Sequencing was done on a sample of blood. These receptors all come from a girl under 18 with multiple sclerosis.

This chain uses TRBV12-3 or TRBV12-4 with TRBJ2-5; TRBD2 might be the D (5 bases). The CDR3 consists of 16 residues. The germline V and J ends were trimmed by 5 bases and 0 bases, with 16 bases remaining between them. Here the CDR3 reads CASSPLSGDHQETQYF. CDR3 in DNA: TGTGCCAGCAGTCCCCTCTCCGGGGATCACCAAGAGACCCAGTACTTC.

This clonotype has a count of ten or more. The chain recombines TRBV20-1 with TRBJ2-7; TRBD1 agrees at 10 bases. Germline lookup yields CDR1 DFQATT and CDR2 SNEGSKA (reference sequence). The CDR3 is 13 residues long. CDR3 sequence reads: CSHRDRGSYEQYF. CDR3 DNA sequence: TGCAGCCACCGGGACAGGGGCTCCTACGAGCAGTACTTC.